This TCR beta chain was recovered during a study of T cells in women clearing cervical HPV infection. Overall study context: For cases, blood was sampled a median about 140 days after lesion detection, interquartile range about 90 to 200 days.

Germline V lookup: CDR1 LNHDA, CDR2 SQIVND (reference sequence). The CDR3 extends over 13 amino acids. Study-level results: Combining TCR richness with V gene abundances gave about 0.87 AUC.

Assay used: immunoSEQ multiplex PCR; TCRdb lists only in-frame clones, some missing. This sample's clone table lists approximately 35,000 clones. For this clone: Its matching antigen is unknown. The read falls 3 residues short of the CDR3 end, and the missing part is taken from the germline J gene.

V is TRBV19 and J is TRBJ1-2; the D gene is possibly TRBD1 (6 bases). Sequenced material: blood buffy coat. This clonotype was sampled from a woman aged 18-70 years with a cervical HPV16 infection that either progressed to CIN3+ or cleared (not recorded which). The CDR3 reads CASSLQGTGGYTF. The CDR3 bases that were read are TGTGCCAGTAGTTTACAGGGAACAGGAGGC.